The clone carrying this TCR beta chain was observed many times. Its antigen remains unidentified. RNA transcripts were the template for amplifying TCR beta CDR3 regions. HTBI primers were the set used in a first-round RT-PCR of the TCR CDR3. TCRdb passed the multiplex PCR reads through MiXCR, listing each CDR3 protein once. The profile shows about 840,000 distinct CDR3 sequences, over 35% of them singletons. Lactation, pregnancy, other autoimmune disease or uncontrolled infection excluded patients. Diagnosis rested on symptoms, serum thyroxine and TRAb, thyroid ultrasound, and orbital computed tomography. The data were obtained in a study of T cells in Graves' hyperthyroidism and ophthalmopathy. V was shortened by 5 bases and J by 3 bases, with 5 bases between the two germline ends. CDR1 is SEHNR, CDR2 FQNEAQ, per germline (reference sequence). The CDR3 is made up of 11 amino acids. Broader study findings: Ophthalmopathy was distinguished from stable hyperthyroidism by 13 V-J signatures.

The rearrangement links TRBV7-9 to TRBJ2-7, with D unresolved. Sample: blood. The sequence derives from a young man with Graves' hyperthyroidism. The CDR3 is CASSPNYEQYF. The CDR3 DNA reads as TGTGCCAGCAGCCCAAACTACGAGCAGTACTTC. Based on the CDR3 plus reference TRBV7-9 and TRBJ2-7, the full variable domain is DTGVSQNPRHKITKRGQNVTFRCDPISEHNRLYWYRQTLGQGPEFLTYFQNEAQLEKSRLLSDRFSAERPKGSFSTLEIQRTEQGDSAMYLCASSPNYEQYFGPGTRLTVT.